Below, 7 T cell receptor beta chains from the same sample are listed, as sequenced in a study of radiotherapy plus CTLA-4 blockade in lung cancer. Data came from immunoSEQ multiplex PCR; TCRdb stores just in-frame clones and leaves some out. The sample has some 90,000 clones, more than 75% seen once; the top ten hold approximately 2%. The material was peripheral blood, obtained from a patient treated with radiotherapy plus ipilimumab. All receptors derive from a human donor with non-small cell lung cancer who had a partial response to radiotherapy plus ipilimumab.

The V and J genes are TRBV2 and TRBJ2-3; D gene unclear. CDR1 and CDR2 (germline): SNHLY, FYNNEI. Deletions cut 6 bases from V and 1 base from J, with 8 bases between. The length of the CDR3 is 13 residues. The DNA for the CDR3 is TGTGCCAGCAGAGATACAGGCACAGATACGCAGTATTTT. This sequence encodes CASRDTGTDTQYF.

The chain uses TRBV28 and TRBJ1-4; 10 bases are a match to TRBD1. This CDR3 spans 16 amino acids. With V trimmed by 6 bases and J by 3 bases, 7 bases remained unmatched. CDR1 MDHEN and CDR2 SYDVKM come from the germline V gene. As DNA, the CDR3 is TGTGCCAGCAGGCTGGGGACAGGGGTTTCTAATGAAAAACTGTTTTTT. It translates to CASRLGTGVSNEKLFF.

To note about this clone: The junction differs from germline at one of its ends, possibly a read error. J is TRBJ2-7 and V is TRBV27, with D perhaps matching TRBD2 (6 bases). The CDR3 is made up of 15 amino acids. Germline-derived CDR1 and CDR2 are MNHEY and SMNVEV (reference sequence). The CDR3 nucleotides read TGTGCCGGCAGTTCCCCCTCCCGCGGGGTCTACGAGCAGTACTTC. As protein: CAGSSPSRGVYEQYF.

V is TRBV6-5 and J is TRBJ2-7, with a possible D match to TRBD1 (6 bases). CDR1 is MNHEY and CDR2 is SVGAGI in the germline V gene. The V and J ends lost 5 bases and 2 bases respectively, with 16 bases between them. CDR3 length: 15 residues. CDR3 in amino acids: CASSKNRDLTYEQYF. The CDR3 nucleotides read TGTGCCAGCAGTAAGAACAGGGATCTCACCTACGAGCAGTACTTC.

The chain recombines TRBV7-2 with TRBJ1-1; the match to TRBD1 covers 9 bases. J gave up 4 bases and V 3 bases, and 3 bases lay outside the gene matches. The CDR3 contains 14 residues. CDR1 and CDR2 from the germline V gene are SGHTA and FQGNSA. Written as DNA, the CDR3 is TGTGCCAGCAGCTTGACAGGGGGGTTCACTGAAGCTTTCTTT. Amino acids: CASSLTGGFTEAFF.

The V call is TRBV6-5, the J call TRBJ2-7; 11 bases are shared with TRBD1. Germline V gene lookup returns CDR1 MNHEY and CDR2 SVGAGI. The CDR3 covers 14 residues. Losses at the gene ends were 10 bases for V and 6 bases for J; bases not matched to a gene: 11. CDR3 sequence reads: CATQLTGTGGEQYF. For the CDR3, the DNA is TGTGCCACCCAATTGACCGGGACAGGGGGCGAGCAGTACTTC.

The CDR3 DNA is TGTGCCAGAATTTTCGGTGGTCGCGGTGGACAGCCCCAGCATTTT. Translating gives CARIFGGRGGQPQHF. The chain is built from TRBV5-3 and TRBJ1-5; D unclear. TRBV5-3 is an ORF for which the function is uncertain. CDR3 length: 15 residues. V lost 6 bases to trimming and J lost 7 bases, with 20 bases between them.